The 12 T cell receptor beta chains presented below share a single source sample, sequenced in a study of blood T cells in healthy people across ages. A second PCR, run for about 7 to 12 cycles, used a sample-barcoded 5' primer plus a J-beta primer mix. TCRdb re-derived calls from the 5' RACE reads in MiXCR, one entry per CDR3 protein. Of roughly 1,800,000 distinct CDR3 sequences listed, 49% are singletons. Sequencing was carried out using blood. The receptor set was obtained from a woman aged 40 to 50 in good health.

This clonotype was counted a few times. The rearrangement joins TRBV6-6 to TRBJ2-3, with 10 bases that match TRBD2. The V gene end was trimmed by 5 bases and the J gene end by 2 bases; junction bases not matched to a gene: 10. The CDR3 is made up of 17 amino acids. Germline V lookup: CDR1 MNHNY, CDR2 SVGAGI (reference sequence). This chain's CDR3 is CASSTHSGGSYTDTQYF. DNA for the CDR3: TGTGCCAGCAGTACGCATAGCGGGGGGTCGTACACAGATACGCAGTATTTT.

This clonotype was detected a few times. This rearrangement joins TRBV11-2 to TRBJ2-7, with 10 bases that match TRBD2. From germline, CDR1 is SGHAT and CDR2 FQNNGV. V dropped 6 bases and J dropped 1; count of bases not matched to a gene: 3. The CDR3 has 14 amino acids. The DNA of the CDR3 is TGTGCCAGCAGAGGGACTAGCGATTCCTACGAGCAGTACTTC. It yields the protein CASRGTSDSYEQYF.

The chain carries TRBV5-6 and TRBJ2-5, with 13 bases matching TRBD2. After removal of 0 bases from V and 5 bases from J, the junction contained 7 bases not matched to a gene. Germline assignment: CDR1 SGHDT and CDR2 YYEEEE. The CDR3 consists of 17 residues. CDR3 DNA sequence: TGTGCCAGCAGCTTGGCCCGGGGACTAGCGGGGTTCGAGACCCAGTACTTC. Translation: CASSLARGLAGFETQYF.

A word on this clonotype: The junction shows a germline mismatch at one end, possibly a read error. V usage is TRBV7-9 and J usage is TRBJ1-2; TRBD1 aligns across 8 bases. Germline assignment: CDR1 SEHNR and CDR2 FQNEAQ (reference sequence). The CDR3 extends over 16 amino acids. The CDR3 DNA follows: TGTGCCGGCAGCCTTAGTGGGACAGGACGCAACTATGGCTACACCTTC. This encodes CAGSLSGTGRNYGYTF.

This sequence joins TRBV12-3 or TRBV12-4 and TRBJ1-1; D is undetermined. Trimming took off 6 bases at V and 9 bases at J, with 17 bases between the two ends. The CDR3 is 13 amino acids. CDR3 coding DNA: TGTGCCAGCAGCCCTAGAGGAGCAGGTAAAGCTTTCTTT. This codes for CASSPRGAGKAFF.

This chain uses TRBV6-5 with TRBJ2-7; 13 bases map to TRBD2. The CDR3 contains 16 residues. Germline assignment: CDR1 MNHEY and CDR2 SVGAGI. The junction had 6 bases not matched to a gene; V was cut back by 0 bases and J by 7 bases. The CDR3 region is CASSYSTSGGYNEQYF. The CDR3 DNA is TGTGCCAGCAGTTACTCGACTAGCGGGGGGTACAATGAGCAGTACTTC.

This clonotype appeared a few times. V is TRBV4-3 and J is TRBJ2-3; D call uncertain. The V end lost 5 bases, the J end lost 0 bases, and 12 bases lay between the germline ends. CDR1 is LGHNA, CDR2 YSLEER, per germline. This CDR3 contains 15 residues. In DNA, the CDR3 is TGCGCCAGCAGCTTTGGGCCCGCAAGCACAGATACGCAGTATTTT. It translates to CASSFGPASTDTQYF.

The CDR3 region has the DNA TGCAGTGCTAGAGTTCGTTTCGGGACAAACTTCTACGAGCAGTACTTC. Encoded protein: CSARVRFGTNFYEQYF. The chain combines TRBV20-1 with TRBJ2-4; a weak D match, TRBD1 (6 bases). The J call is uncertain, as TRBJ2-7 better fits the DNA end. The CDR3 totals 16 residues. The germline V gene has CDR1 DFQATT and CDR2 SNEGSKA (reference sequence).

The rearrangement links TRBV7-9 to TRBJ1-4; TRBD1 might be the D (5 bases). Germline CDR1 and CDR2: SEHNR and FQNEAQ (reference sequence). The ends were cut back, 5 bases at V and 0 bases at J, with 10 bases in the middle. The CDR3 has 15 residues. The CDR3 DNA reads as TGTGCCAGCAGCGTGGGACCTGCAACTAATGAAAAACTGTTTTTT. Protein: CASSVGPATNEKLFF. Filled out from reference TRBV7-9 and TRBJ1-4, the complete variable domain reads DTGVSQNPRHKITKRGQNVTFRCDPISEHNRLYWYRQTLGQGPEFLTYFQNEAQLEKSRLLSDRFSAERPKGSFSTLEIQRTEQGDSAMYLCASSVGPATNEKLFFGSGTQLSVL.

The V and J genes are TRBV7-9 and TRBJ1-2, with TRBD1 matching 7 bases. Germline loops: CDR1 SEHNR, CDR2 FQNEAQ (reference sequence). V lost 4 bases to trimming and J lost 4 bases; unmatched junction nucleotides: 6. The length of the CDR3 is 14 residues. CDR3 residues: CASSSAGTVYGYTF. The CDR3, as DNA: TGTGCCAGCAGCTCAGCCGGGACAGTCTATGGCTACACCTTC.

The J gene is TRBJ2-1, the V gene TRBV3-1; D is perhaps TRBD1 (5 bases). The V and J ends lost 5 bases and 10 bases respectively, with 18 bases between them. From germline, CDR1 is LGHDT and CDR2 YNNKEL (reference sequence). This CDR3 region has 14 residues. The CDR3 loop reads CASSIRGTIPEQFF. The CDR3 nucleotides are TGTGCCAGCAGCATAAGGGGAACTATACCGGAGCAGTTCTTC.

This chain uses TRBV6-5 with TRBJ2-3; a possible D gene is TRBD2 (6 bases). CDR1 and CDR2 from the germline V gene are MNHEY and SVGAGI. There are 15 residues in the CDR3. V shed 2 bases and J shed 2 bases, with 11 bases lying between them. This CDR3 is CASSYVLAYTDTQYF. CDR3 nucleotide sequence: TGTGCCAGCAGTTACGTACTAGCTTACACAGATACGCAGTATTTT.